The entry below describes one TCR beta chain. What it binds is not known. Each of the CD4+ naive, central memory, regulatory and stem cell-like memory populations was sorted via CD45RO/CCR7/CD25/CD127/CD95/CD27. The data belong to a study of beta chain features in type 1 diabetes. CDR1 and CDR2 (germline): SGHTS, YDEGEE. This CDR3 is built from 15 residues. V lost 4 bases, J lost 1 base, and 14 bases lay in between. Regarding the study as a whole: In every one of the four CD4+ subsets, TCRB CDR3s were moderately but significantly shorter in Type 1 diabetes patients.

Every bit of the isolated RNA underwent reverse transcription, so sequencing read expressed TCRB transcripts. Around 3.9 million reads per sample were averaged for naive, central memory and regulatory samples. Repertoires were generated with immunoSEQ multiplex PCR, while TCRdb's copy carries only in-frame clones and drops some. The profile shows some 250,000 clones, approximately 14% of them singletons. The chain combines TRBV5-8 with TRBJ1-1; D is perhaps TRBD1 (5 bases). Source material: naive CD4+ T cells from blood. This TCR was sampled from a man under 40 with type 1 diabetes. DNA for the CDR3: TGTGCCAGCAGCCCATCGAGCGGGGCGAACACTGAAGCTTTCTTT. It specifies CASSPSSGANTEAFF.